One and the same sample provided the 6 T cell receptor beta chains below, sequenced in a study of T cell changes during pregnancy in multiple sclerosis. Sequencing was performed with immunoSEQ multiplex PCR; in TCRdb, only in-frame clones are kept and a portion is missing. The sample contains tens of thousands of clones, 90% to 95% of which appear only once. Sequencing was performed on peripheral blood, taken in the second trimester of pregnancy. These receptors were collected from a female donor in good health, enrolled as a control in a pregnancy study.

The CDR3 nucleotides are TGTGCCAGCAGCCTGAGCGGCAAGGCGCGGGGAGAGACCCAGTACTTC. Translation gives CASSLSGKARGETQYF. The rearrangement uses TRBV14 and TRBJ2-5; weak D call: TRBD2 (6 bases). The V and J ends lost 4 bases and 4 bases respectively, with 19 bases between them. The CDR3 has 16 residues. The germline CDR1 and CDR2 sequences are SGHDN and FVKESK.

This clone was seen just once. The chain links TRBV7-9 to TRBJ2-3; D is perhaps TRBD1 (6 bases). The J call is uncertain, as TRBJ1-5 better fits the DNA end. The CDR3 runs 14 residues. The germline gives CDR1 SEHNR, CDR2 FQNEAQ (reference sequence). CDR3 residues: CASNPLTWTDTQHF. The DNA of the CDR3 is TGTGCCAGCAACCCGCTGACCTGGACAGATACGCAGCATTTT.

The rearrangement links TRBV6-1 to TRBJ2-7; 13 bases are a match to TRBD2. This CDR3 is built from 17 residues. Germline lookup yields CDR1 MNHNS and CDR2 SASEGT. The V and J ends lost 4 bases and 4 bases, in that order; junction bases with no gene match: 10. The CDR3 loop is CASSGSGLAGVPYEQYF. As DNA, the CDR3 is TGTGCCAGCAGTGGCTCAGGACTAGCGGGAGTCCCTTACGAGCAGTACTTC.

The chain links TRBV2 to TRBJ1-5; D unresolved. Per the germline V gene, CDR1 is SNHLY and CDR2 is FYNNEI. The CDR3 contains 12 residues. V lost 2 bases and J 11 bases, leaving 10 bases between the germline ends. CDR3 protein: CASSELQTAQHF. CDR3 nucleotide sequence: TGTGCCAGCAGTGAACTACAGACGGCCCAGCATTTT. The full variable domain, in which reference TRBV2 and TRBJ1-5 provide the parts outside the CDR3, is EPEVTQTPSHQVTQMGQEVILRCVPISNHLYFYWYRQILGQKVEFLVSFYNNEISEKSEIFDDQFSVERPDGSNFTLKIRSTKLEDSAMYFCASSELQTAQHFGDGTRLSIL.

V and J are TRBV28 and TRBJ2-2, with a weak D call TRBD2 (5 bases). Germline-derived CDR1 and CDR2 are MDHEN and SYDVKM. The germline V and J ends were trimmed by 1 base and 1 base, with 10 bases remaining between them. The CDR3 loop spans 16 amino acids. The CDR3 region has the DNA TGTGCCAGCAGTTTATTTCAGCGGTGGAACACCGGGGAGCTGTTTTTT. Amino acid sequence: CASSLFQRWNTGELFF.

The chain couples TRBV2 to TRBJ1-5; a possible D gene is TRBD1 (6 bases). In germline, CDR1 is SNHLY, CDR2 FYNNEI. The CDR3 spans 12 residues. Between the trimmed V and J ends, which lost 2 bases and 11 bases, there was a span of 10 bases. CDR3 nucleotides: TGTGCCAGCAGTGAAACAGGGCAAACCCAGCATTTT. It is translated as CASSETGQTQHF.